Below, 3 T cell receptor beta chains from the same sample are listed, as sequenced in a study of T cell repertoires in cytomegalovirus infection. TCRdb analysed the reads with MiXCR anew, one entry per CDR3 protein. The table lists some 250,000 distinct CDR3 sequences, approximately 8.3% of them singletons. Sequenced input: PBMCs. The receptor set was obtained from a human donor in good health (CMV status not recorded). Some clones in this sample may be carry-over from other donors' samples.

This clonotype was detected only once. This chain joins TRBV30 and TRBJ2-7; D gene ambiguous. The germline gives CDR1 GTSNPN, CDR2 SVGIG (reference sequence). This CDR3 comprises 11 residues. Between the trimmed V and J ends, which lost 1 base and 5 bases, there was a span of 6 bases. This CDR3 is CAWSALHEQYF. The CDR3 DNA is TGTGCCTGGAGTGCCCTGCACGAGCAGTACTTC. The full variable domain, completed using reference TRBV30 and TRBJ2-7, is SQTIHQWPATLVQPVGSPLSLECTVEGTSNPNLYWYRQAAGRGLQLLFYSVGIGQISSEVPQNLSASRPQDRQFILSSKKLLLSDSGFYLCAWSALHEQYFGPGTRLTVT.

The rearrangement joins TRBV29-1 to TRBJ1-1; possibly TRBD1 for D (5 bases). Germline CDR1 is SQVTM and CDR2 is ANQGSEA. Trimming took 3 bases from V and 4 from J, leaving 12 bases between them. There are 13 residues in the CDR3. The CDR3 DNA reads TGCAGCGTTGAGAAGGGGATGGTCACTGAAGCTTTCTTT. Amino acids: CSVEKGMVTEAFF.

There are many counts of this clonotype. This chain links TRBV28 with TRBJ2-7; D possibly matches TRBD1 or TRBD2 (5 bases each). CDR1 is MDHEN, CDR2 SYDVKM, per germline. The CDR3 contains 14 residues. Trimming stripped 5 bases from V and 3 bases from J, with 14 bases between. CDR3 amino acids: CASSLSGRNYEQYF. The CDR3 nucleotides read TGTGCCAGCAGTCTGTCGGGACGGAACTACGAGCAGTACTTC.